This T cell receptor (beta chain) was found in a study of shared T cell receptors in the human thymus. The germline V gene encodes CDR1 MNHEY and CDR2 SMNVEV (reference sequence). The V end was cut by 6 bases, the J end by 11 bases, with 17 bases between. This CDR3 comprises 13 residues. This table comes from immunoSEQ multiplex PCR, and its TCRdb copy is limited to in-frame clones, with some not included. This table holds hundreds of thousands of clones, more than 75% found once. These same records also appear under a second study, on human thymus T cells. That report notes: The people who donated were healthy Finnish babies having corrective surgery for congenital heart defects. Corrective cardiac surgery supplied the resected thymus tissue. V and J gene usage appeared biased in thymic and blood repertoires. Overlap was high between thymic repertoires from unrelated individuals, as reported in related research.

Input material: thymocytes. The clonotype was recovered from a boy under two years old with a congenital heart defect. The chain carries TRBV27 and TRBJ2-1, with D perhaps TRBD2 (5 bases). CDR3 in amino acids: CASRTNHGEKQFF. CDR3 sequence (DNA): TGTGCCAGCAGGACTAATCACGGGGAAAAGCAGTTCTTC.